This TCR beta chain derives from a study of OX40 agonist ivuxolimab in advanced cancers. Background on the study: Averaging 60 years in age, with a range of about 23 to 80, the cohort was approximately 83% male.

This clone was counted between two and nine times. As yet, its antigen is unknown. The V gene lost 7 bases and the J gene lost 4 bases, with 10 bases spanning the gap. In germline, CDR1 is MDHEN, CDR2 SYDVKM. The CDR3 totals 13 residues. General observations from the study: At 0.1-3.0 mg/kg, partial responders had clonal expansion among the lowest observed.

Generated by immunoSEQ multiplex PCR, the TCRdb table keeps only in-frame clones and is missing some. The sample has 77,000 or so clones, 75% to 90% seen once. The source is an adult with an advanced solid tumor such as melanoma, head and neck, liver or kidney cancer. Sequencing used CD4+ or CD8+ T cells sorted from blood, obtained in a trial of the OX40 agonist ivuxolimab. This sequence joins TRBV28 and TRBJ1-4; D uncertain. The CDR3: CASMTASNEKLFF. In nucleotides, the CDR3 is TGTGCCAGCATGACGGCTAGTAATGAAAAACTGTTTTTT.